This paragraph reports one T cell receptor (beta chain). What it binds is not known. This sample is drawn from a study of pediatric ulcerative colitis. This table comes from immunoSEQ multiplex PCR, and its TCRdb copy is limited to in-frame clones, with some not included. The sample holds 44,000 or so clones, about four fifths seen once. One to two pinch biopsies were taken from the rectum during colonoscopy. Findings and caveats of the study: All ulcerative colitis patients, but no controls, carried a couple of rectal clonotypes. Acute severe colitis showed lower rectal diversity from clonal expansions. Repertoires came from total lymphocyte DNA, not specific subsets.

Germline V gene lookup returns CDR1 LNHDA and CDR2 SQIVND (reference sequence). With 3 bases removed from V and 4 bases from J, the gap between germline ends came to 10 bases. The CDR3 contains 14 residues. Source material: gut tissue. The sequence was collected from a girl aged 5-17 years with moderate ulcerative colitis. V gene TRBV19 combines with J gene TRBJ1-5; a possible D gene is TRBD1 (5 bases). CDR3 nucleotides: TGTGCCAGTAGTATCAGCAGGGCTAATCAGCCCCAGCATTTT. Amino acids: CASSISRANQPQHF. The full variable domain, in which reference TRBV19 and TRBJ1-5 provide the parts outside the CDR3, is DGGITQSPKYLFRKEGQNVTLSCEQNLNHDAMYWYRQDPGQGLRLIYYSQIVNDFQKGDIAEGYSVSREKKESFPLTVTSAQKNPTAFYLCASSISRANQPQHFGDGTRLSIL.